A single sample gave rise to the 4 T cell receptor beta chains below, sequenced in a study of regulatory T cells in long-lasting Graves disease. The TCR beta library used iRepertoire HTBI primers with Arm-PCR amplification of CDR3. TCRdb re-derived calls from the multiplex PCR reads in MiXCR, one entry per CDR3 protein. Seen here are fewer than 400,000 distinct CDR3 sequences, less than 25% observed once, and the top ten hold less than 25%. Time point: persistent/refractory GD, antithyroid drugs over 5 years with positive TRAb. Construction of the TCR library relied on RNA isolated from PBMCs. This specimen consisted of peripheral blood mononuclear cells (PBMCs), obtained when the disease was refractory, from a patient treated with antithyroid drugs. All receptors come from a female donor with Graves disease.

At least ten counts were recorded for this clonotype. The V call is TRBV28, the J call TRBJ2-2; 7 bases agree with TRBD1. The germline V gene encodes CDR1 MDHEN and CDR2 SYDVKM. There are 16 residues in the CDR3. V was pared by 6 bases and J by 0 bases, with 7 bases of the junction left unmatched. The CDR3 DNA reads as TGTGCCAGCAGCACAGGGGTAGGGTCGAACACCGGGGAGCTGTTTTTT. Translation gives CASSTGVGSNTGELFF.

The genes are TRBV11-3 and TRBJ2-7, with 8 nucleotides matching TRBD2. J was trimmed by 4 bases and V by 5 bases; bases with no gene match: 7. Germline CDR1 and CDR2: SGHNT and YENEEA. The CDR3 is 14 residues long. The CDR3 loop reads CASSRGGLTYEQYF. As DNA, the CDR3 is TGTGCCAGCAGCCGGGGGGGTCTTACTTACGAGCAGTACTTC. Supplemented by reference TRBV11-3 and TRBJ2-7, the full variable domain reads EAGVVQSPRYKIIEKKQPVAFWCNPISGHNTLYWYLQNLGQGPELLIRYENEEAVDDSQLPKDRFSAERLKGVDSTLKIQPAELGDSAVYLCASSRGGLTYEQYFGPGTRLTVT.

In its sample, this clonotype was seen a few times. DNA for the CDR3: TGTGCCAGCTCTGCTCAGGGAATCACTGAAGCTTTCTTT. It specifies CASSAQGITEAFF. V usage is TRBV25-1 and J usage is TRBJ1-1; maybe TRBD1 (5 bases). Germline V CDR1 and CDR2: MGHDK, SYGVNS. Trimming shortened V by 8 bases and J by 4 bases, and 14 bases separated the two germline ends. This CDR3 is 13 amino acids long.

There are a few counts of this clonotype. Compared with germline, one end of the junction differs, possibly owing to a read error. This rearrangement joins TRBV9 to TRBJ2-2; D might be TRBD2 (5 bases). Germline V gene data show CDR1 as SGDLS and CDR2 as YYNGEE. CDR3 length equals 13 residues. This CDR3 reads CAGSVGGTGELFF. CDR3 nucleotides: TGTGCCGGCAGCGTCGGAGGTACCGGGGAGCTGTTTTTT.